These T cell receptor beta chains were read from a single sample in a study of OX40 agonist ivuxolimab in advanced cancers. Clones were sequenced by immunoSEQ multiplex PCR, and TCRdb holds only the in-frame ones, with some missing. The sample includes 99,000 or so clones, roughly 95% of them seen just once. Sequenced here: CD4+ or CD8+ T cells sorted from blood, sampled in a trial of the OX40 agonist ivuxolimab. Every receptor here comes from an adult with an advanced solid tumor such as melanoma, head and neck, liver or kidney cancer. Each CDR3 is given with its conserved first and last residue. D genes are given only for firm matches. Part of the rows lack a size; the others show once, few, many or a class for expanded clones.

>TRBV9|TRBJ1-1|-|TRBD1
TGTGCCAGCAGTCAAAGCGGGGTGACAGGGGGAGGCACTGAAGCTTTCTTT
CASSQSGVTGGGTEAFF
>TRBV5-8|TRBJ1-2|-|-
TGTGCCAGCAGCTGGTTGGACGAGGGCTATGGCTACACCTTC
CASSWLDEGYGYTF
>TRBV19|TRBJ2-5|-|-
TGTGCCAGTAGTATAAAATTGAGGAGGGAAGAGACCCAGTACTTC
CASSIKLRREETQYF
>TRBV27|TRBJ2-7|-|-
TGTGCCAGCAGTTCGGAGTCCTACGAGCAGTACTTC
CASSSESYEQYF
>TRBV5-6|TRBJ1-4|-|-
TGTGCCAGCAGCCCCTGGGGACGGAGGGAAAAACTGTTTTTT
CASSPWGRREKLFF
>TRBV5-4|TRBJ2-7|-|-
TGTGCCAGCAGCTTTTCGGGAACCTACGAGCAGTACTTC
CASSFSGTYEQYF
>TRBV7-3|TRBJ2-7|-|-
TGTGCCAGCAGCTTAACGTCATCCGCTGAGCAGTACTTC
CASSLTSSAEQYF
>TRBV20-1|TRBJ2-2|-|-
TGCAGTGCTAGATCTGTCGGGGAGCTGTTTTTT
CSARSVGELFF
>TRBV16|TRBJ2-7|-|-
TGTGCCAGCAGCCAATCCCACGAGCAGTACTTC
CASSQSHEQYF
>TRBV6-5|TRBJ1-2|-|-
TGTGCCAGCAGTTACGGTAGTGAGGGCTCAGAGGGCTACACCTTC
CASSYGSEGSEGYTF
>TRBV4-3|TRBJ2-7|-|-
TGCGCCAGCAGCCAAGATTTACGGGGAAACTCCTACGAGCAGTACTTC
CASSQDLRGNSYEQYF
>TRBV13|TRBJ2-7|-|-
TGTGCCAGCAGCCTGGGGCAGGGGACCCTCTACGAGCAGTACTTC
CASSLGQGTLYEQYF
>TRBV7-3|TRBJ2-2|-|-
TGTGCCAGCAGCAATTTTGGGGGTGGCACCGGGGAGCTGTTTTTT
CASSNFGGGTGELFF
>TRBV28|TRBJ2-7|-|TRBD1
TGTGCCAGCAGGGGGACAGCCCACTCCTACGAGCAGTACTTC
CASRGTAHSYEQYF
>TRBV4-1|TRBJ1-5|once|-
TGCGCCAGCAGCCAAGGAGGGGATCTCAATCAGCCCCAGCATTTT
CASSQGGDLNQPQHF